The rows below give T cell receptor beta chains drawn from one sample of a study of T-cell reconstitution after alpha-beta-depleted transplantation in children. TCRdb analysed the PCR reads with MiXCR anew, one entry per CDR3 protein. The sample holds hundreds of thousands of distinct CDR3 sequences, approximately 15% seen once. Sequenced here: PBMCs from the stem cell graft donor, sampled from the stem cell graft. The receptors originated from a human donor who donated a stem cell graft to a child with acute myeloid leukemia. Each CDR3 is given with its conserved first and last residue. A D gene is named only where the DNA matches it firmly. Not all rows give a size; the values are once, few, many and, for expanded clones, a class.

v_gene,d_gene,abundance,len,j_gene,CDR3nt,CDR3aa
TRBV28,TRBD2,-,16,TRBJ2-1,TGTGCCAGCAGTTCCGGGACTAGCGGCTCCTACAATGAGCAGTTCTTC,CASSSGTSGSYNEQFF
TRBV27,-,-,15,TRBJ1-2,TGTGCCAGCAGTTTAAGTGGGGGAAGTGTCCCTGGCTACACCTTC,CASSLSGGSVPGYTF
TRBV29-1,TRBD2,-,17,TRBJ2-5,TGCAGCGTTGATTTTGTAGCGGGGGCTACGTACCAAGAGACCCAGTACTTC,CSVDFVAGATYQETQYF
TRBV6-2/TRBV6-3,TRBD2,many,15,TRBJ2-5,TGTGCCAGCTGCGGAACTAGCGGGATTCGCGAGACCCAGTACTTC,CASCGTSGIRETQYF
TRBV13,-,few,12,TRBJ2-1,TGTGCCAGCAGCACGGAGCGCAATGAGCAGTTCTTC,CASSTERNEQFF
TRBV27,-,few,15,TRBJ1-6,TGTGCCAGCAGCCCGAATGGGCTACGTAATTCACCCCTCCACTTT,CASSPNGLRNSPLHF
TRBV9,TRBD1,-,18,TRBJ2-7,TGTGCCAGCAGCGTCAAACCCTTACCGGGACAGGGAAACTACGAGCAGTACTTC,CASSVKPLPGQGNYEQYF
TRBV20-1,TRBD1,-,16,TRBJ1-5,TGCAGTGCTAGAACCCTGGGACAGGGCTCCAATCAGCCCCAGCATTTT,CSARTLGQGSNQPQHF
TRBV7-2,-,few,15,TRBJ1-2,TGTGCCAGCAGCCCTAAGTTCCCCTCCAACTATGGCTACACCTTC,CASSPKFPSNYGYTF
TRBV24-1,TRBD1,-,17,TRBJ2-1,TGTGCCACCAGTGATTACCAGACAGGGAAGAGACACAATGAGCAGTTCTTC,CATSDYQTGKRHNEQFF
TRBV21-1,-,few,14,TRBJ1-1,TGTGCCAGCAGCATAAAGGGCCCGAGCACTGAAGCTTTCTTT,CASSIKGPSTEAFF